This T cell receptor beta chain comes out of a study of blood T cells in healthy people across ages. V trimming: 6 bases; J trimming: 2 bases; junction bases outside the gene matches: 16. The CDR3 loop spans 18 amino acids. Germline lookup yields CDR1 MNHEY and CDR2 SMNVEV (reference sequence). The second PCR ran roughly 6 to 11 cycles with a sample-barcoded 5' primer and J-beta primers. TCRdb re-called the 5' RACE reads with MiXCR, one entry per CDR3 protein. The sample records about 1 million distinct CDR3 sequences, more than 35% being singletons. Sequencing used blood. The rearrangement joins TRBV27 to TRBJ2-3, with 8 bases lining up with TRBD2. The TCR originated in a woman aged 55-75 years in good health. The CDR3 here is CASRRASAGGWATDTQYF. For the CDR3, the DNA is TGTGCCAGCAGAAGAGCTTCGGCGGGAGGCTGGGCCACAGATACGCAGTATTTT.